A selection of T cell receptor beta chains follows, all from one sample in a study of somatic mutations in cytotoxic T cells in rheumatoid arthritis. Here immunoSEQ multiplex PCR was the method, and the copy in TCRdb shows in-frame clones only, minus some. The sample has 13,000 to 15,000 clones, roughly 70% seen once. Sequenced material: CD8+ T cells sorted from blood. All receptors derive from an adult with rheumatoid arthritis. Each CDR3 is given with its conserved first and last residue. The order of the fields is CDR3 protein, CDR3 DNA, V gene, J gene, D gene, clone size. A D gene is named only where the DNA matches it firmly. A row's size may be missing; if present it is once, few, many or a size class.

CDR3: CASSQGGGGQPQHF; DNA: TGCGCCAGCAGCCAAGGAGGGGGGGGCCAGCCCCAGCATTTT; V: TRBV4-1; J: TRBJ1-5; D: -; size: few
CDR3: CASSPTGGSYEQYF; DNA: TGTGCCAGCAGCCCAACAGGGGGGTCCTACGAGCAGTACTTC; V: TRBV6-6; J: TRBJ2-7; D: TRBD1; size: -
CDR3: CASSDTGTGELFF; DNA: TGTGCCAGCAGTGACACAGGGACCGGGGAGCTGTTTTTT; V: TRBV6-4; J: TRBJ2-2; D: -; size: -
CDR3: CATHSGTSSYNEQFF; DNA: TGTGCCACTCATAGTGGTACCAGCTCCTACAATGAGCAGTTCTTC; V: TRBV7-8; J: TRBJ2-1; D: -; size: -
CDR3: CASSLKGLGTEAFF; DNA: TGCGCCAGCAGCTTGAAGGGGTTAGGGACTGAAGCTTTCTTT; V: TRBV10-1; J: TRBJ1-1; D: -; size: -
CDR3: CATVYNEQFF; DNA: TGTGCCACGGTTTACAATGAGCAGTTCTTC; V: TRBV6-1; J: TRBJ2-1; D: -; size: medium-sized
CDR3: CASRAYPEPNQPQHF; DNA: TGTGCCAGCAGAGCATACCCGGAGCCCAATCAGCCCCAGCATTTT; V: TRBV28; J: TRBJ1-5; D: -; size: -
CDR3: CASSDYPGTDTQYF; DNA: TGTGCCAGCAGCGACTACCCGGGGACAGATACGCAGTATTTT; V: TRBV9; J: TRBJ2-3; D: -; size: -
CDR3: CASSLSLASSYEQYF; DNA: TGTGCCAGCAGTTTATCGTTGGCTAGCTCCTACGAGCAGTACTTC; V: TRBV27; J: TRBJ2-7; D: -; size: -
CDR3: CASSPEGGGETQYF; DNA: TGTGCCAGCAGCCCCGAGGGGGGTGGAGAGACCCAGTACTTC; V: TRBV9; J: TRBJ2-5; D: -; size: -
CDR3: CASSEYMDPQETQYF; DNA: TGTGCCAGCAGTGAATATATGGACCCCCAAGAGACCCAGTACTTC; V: TRBV25-1; J: TRBJ2-5; D: -; size: -
CDR3: CASSPKEEGELFF; DNA: TGTGCCAGCAGCCCCAAGGAGGAAGGGGAGCTGTTTTTT; V: TRBV7-9; J: TRBJ2-2; D: -; size: -
CDR3: CASSLEGPLGTEAFF; DNA: TGTGCCAGCAGCTTGGAAGGTCCGTTGGGCACTGAAGCTTTCTTT; V: TRBV5-4; J: TRBJ1-1; D: -; size: -
CDR3: CASSQDLTGRTEAFF; DNA: TGTGCCAGCAGCCAAGATTTGACAGGGAGGACTGAAGCTTTCTTT; V: TRBV4-2; J: TRBJ1-1; D: TRBD1; size: -
CDR3: CASSSGIGYEQYF; DNA: TGTGCCAGCAGTTCCGGGATCGGATACGAGCAGTACTTC; V: TRBV27; J: TRBJ2-7; D: -; size: -
CDR3: CASSLGGTATNEKLFF; DNA: TGTGCCAGCAGCTTAGGGGGGACAGCAACTAATGAAAAACTGTTTTTT; V: TRBV7-9; J: TRBJ1-4; D: TRBD1; size: -
CDR3: CASRPSGAYNEQFF; DNA: TGCGCCAGCAGGCCTAGCGGAGCTTACAATGAGCAGTTCTTC; V: TRBV4-1; J: TRBJ2-1; D: TRBD2; size: -
CDR3: CASSLVRTEAFF; DNA: TGTGCCAGCAGCTTGGTTCGCACTGAAGCTTTCTTT; V: TRBV7-8; J: TRBJ1-1; D: -; size: -
CDR3: CASGVANTEAFF; DNA: TGTGCCAGCGGGGTGGCGAACACTGAAGCTTTCTTT; V: TRBV19; J: TRBJ1-1; D: -; size: few
CDR3: CASTLTSGGVTDTQYF; DNA: TGTGCCAGCACCCTGACTAGCGGGGGGGTAACAGATACGCAGTATTTT; V: TRBV6-6; J: TRBJ2-3; D: TRBD2; size: -
CDR3: CASTGGGQGGNEQFF; DNA: TGTGCCAGCACAGGGGGGGGACAGGGAGGAAATGAGCAGTTCTTC; V: TRBV2; J: TRBJ2-1; D: TRBD1; size: -
CDR3: CAWEQGDTGELFF; DNA: TGTGCCTGGGAGCAGGGAGACACCGGGGAGCTGTTTTTT; V: TRBV30; J: TRBJ2-2; D: -; size: -
CDR3: CASSPDRNPYEQYF; DNA: TGTGCCAGCAGCCCCGACAGGAATCCCTACGAGCAGTACTTC; V: TRBV6-5; J: TRBJ2-7; D: -; size: -
CDR3: CSVESRGDEQFF; DNA: TGCAGCGTTGAATCGCGGGGCGATGAGCAGTTCTTC; V: TRBV29-1; J: TRBJ2-1; D: -; size: -
CDR3: CASSLVQAEGYTF; DNA: TGTGCCAGCAGCTTGGTACAGGCGGAAGGCTACACCTTC; V: TRBV5-6; J: TRBJ1-2; D: -; size: -
CDR3: CASSYTAKNIQYF; DNA: TGTGCCAGCAGTTACACTGCCAAAAACATTCAGTACTTC; V: TRBV27; J: TRBJ2-4; D: -; size: -
CDR3: CASSLGTRDSYQPQHF; DNA: TGTGCCAGCAGCTTAGGAACTAGGGACAGCTATCAGCCCCAGCATTTT; V: TRBV11-2; J: TRBJ1-5; D: TRBD1; size: -
CDR3: CASSSATSGGAAEQFF; DNA: TGTGCCAGCAGTTCCGCGACTAGCGGGGGGGCTGCTGAGCAGTTCTTC; V: TRBV7-9; J: TRBJ2-1; D: TRBD2; size: -
CDR3: CASSLVEEGTSRGTDTQYF; DNA: TGTGCCAGCAGCTTAGTTGAGGAGGGAACTAGTCGGGGGACAGATACGCAGTATTTT; V: TRBV7-6; J: TRBJ2-3; D: -; size: once
CDR3: CASTGDSTYEQYF; DNA: TGTGCCAGCACCGGGGACTCAACCTACGAGCAGTACTTC; V: TRBV2; J: TRBJ2-7; D: -; size: -
CDR3: CASSPRGRADTQYF; DNA: TGTGCCAGCAGCCCCAGGGGCAGGGCAGATACGCAGTATTTT; V: TRBV11-3; J: TRBJ2-3; D: -; size: -
CDR3: CASSEGTVGADTQYF; DNA: TGTGCCAGCAGTGAAGGGACGGTTGGGGCAGATACGCAGTATTTT; V: TRBV6-1; J: TRBJ2-3; D: -; size: -